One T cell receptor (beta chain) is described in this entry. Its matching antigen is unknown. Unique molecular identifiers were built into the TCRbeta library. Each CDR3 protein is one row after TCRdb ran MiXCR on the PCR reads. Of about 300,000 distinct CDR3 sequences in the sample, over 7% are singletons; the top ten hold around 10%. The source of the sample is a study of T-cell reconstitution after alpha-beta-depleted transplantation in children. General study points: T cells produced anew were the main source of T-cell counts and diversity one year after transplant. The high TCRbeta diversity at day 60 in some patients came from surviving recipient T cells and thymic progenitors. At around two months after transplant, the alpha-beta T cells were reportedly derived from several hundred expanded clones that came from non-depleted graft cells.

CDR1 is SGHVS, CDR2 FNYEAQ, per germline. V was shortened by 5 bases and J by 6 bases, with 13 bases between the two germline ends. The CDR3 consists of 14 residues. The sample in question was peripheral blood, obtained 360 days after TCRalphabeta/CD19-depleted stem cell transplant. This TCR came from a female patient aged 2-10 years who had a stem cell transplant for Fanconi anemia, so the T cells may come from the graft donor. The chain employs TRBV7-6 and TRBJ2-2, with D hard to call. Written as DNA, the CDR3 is TGTGCCAGCAGCCGAAATGACTGGGCCGGGGAGCTGTTTTTT. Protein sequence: CASSRNDWAGELFF.